The source of this T cell receptor (beta chain) is a study of blood T cells in healthy people across ages (dated by TCRdb to the mid-2010s). For the study in its entirety: Template switching captured roughly one uniquely barcoded TCR beta cDNA molecule per two T cells in model experiments. Age-related changes in TCR beta repertoire diversity were measured in the study by deep sequencing normalized with unique cDNA molecular identifiers. The donors were split into four age groups: young (average about 15 years), middle-aged (39), aged (around 67) and long-lived (approximately 89). Donors of different ages were randomly distributed across sequencing lanes to avoid experimental bias. Using the same blood draw, the study looked at two additional independent replicas of 1 million unique cDNA reads for two donors, one aged 18 to 29 and the other aged 80 or older.

A few counts support this clonotype. Its antigen is currently not known. No qualities accompany the bases; no much larger clone lies one base away. The receptor library was made with 5' RACE. A second roughly 6 to 11 cycle PCR used a sample-barcoded 5' primer and a J-beta primer mix. A template-switch 5' adaptor carrying 12 random nucleotides introduced a unique molecular identifier onto each TCR beta cDNA molecule. At least 2.5 million CDR3-containing paired-end reads were obtained from each sample. First-strand cDNA was synthesized from all RNA with the Mint cDNA synthesis kit, primed by a TRBC-specific oligonucleotide. After uracil-DNA glycosylase treatment, a first 18-cycle PCR used universal primers M1SS and BC2_uni_R on all cDNA. Turning to the authors' computational methods: Each sample was normalized by randomly selecting 1 million high-quality reads, each carrying a distinct molecular identifier. Instead of being binned into consensus sequences, reads with shared molecular identifiers were discarded. MiTCR, with a Q25 quality threshold and the strictest error-elimination algorithm, was used for CDR3 identification, clonotype clustering and error correction. A nonparametric unseen species model with Euler transformation was used to estimate a lower bound on total TCR beta diversity. Through fastp at Q25 and MiXCR, TCRdb rebuilt clones from the public reads, retaining in-frame beta chains. Each record represents a unique CDR3 protein, reported with the most common genes and DNA among its rows. These V and J calls are TCRdb output, not the study's own analysis. The sample includes approximately 1,700,000 distinct CDR3 sequences, with roughly two fifths observed a single time. The ten largest make up approximately 22% of the sample.

Systemically healthy Caucasian individuals from Russia, 35 to 50 in total and aged about 6 to 100 years, were included as donors. Each donor gave 8 to 10 milliliters of peripheral blood, drawn into EDTA-treated Vacutainer tubes. Ficoll-Paque density-gradient centrifugation was used to isolate PBMCs, with at least 6 million obtained per sample. Trizol reagent was used to extract total RNA from PBMCs, with at least 5 micrograms per sample. For every donor, an aliquot of PBMCs went through flow cytometry to measure the percentages of naive CD45RAhigh/CD27high T cells. Based on the germline V gene (reference sequence), the CDR1 and CDR2 sequences are SEHNR and FQNEAQ. Inclusive of the bounding cysteine and phenylalanine, the CDR3 is 16 residues long. The retained sequence is limited to the CDR3, 48 bases, with the frame set at the first base. V is pared back by 8 bases and J by 0 bases, with 14 bases lying between the germline termini.

Results and caveats for the whole study, not just this receptor: Since profiling was done on bulk unsorted PBMCs, naive and antigen-experienced compartments could not be conclusively compared. Donor CMV infection status was unknown, potentially confounding age-related changes in expanded clonotypes. Observed TCR beta diversity per million T cells fell roughly linearly with age, and a significant reduction was already apparent by age approximately 41. There was a strong correlation between observed TCR beta diversity and the percentage of naive T cells measured by flow cytometry. Estimates of total diversity from one million sequenced T cells were regarded as lower bounds and underestimates. Compared with the aged group, the long-lived group had more naive CD4+ T cells, fewer expanded clones and increased TCR diversity, suggesting age selection.

This TCR was sampled from a human donor in good health. The chain joins TRBV7-9 to TRBJ2-6, with the D assignment possibly TRBD1 or TRBD2, given 6 matching bases for each. Sequencing input: blood. The CDR3 region has the sequence CASPPGASSGANVLTF. The nucleotides are TGTGCCAGCCCTCCGGGGGCCTCCTCTGGGGCCAACGTCCTGACTTTC.